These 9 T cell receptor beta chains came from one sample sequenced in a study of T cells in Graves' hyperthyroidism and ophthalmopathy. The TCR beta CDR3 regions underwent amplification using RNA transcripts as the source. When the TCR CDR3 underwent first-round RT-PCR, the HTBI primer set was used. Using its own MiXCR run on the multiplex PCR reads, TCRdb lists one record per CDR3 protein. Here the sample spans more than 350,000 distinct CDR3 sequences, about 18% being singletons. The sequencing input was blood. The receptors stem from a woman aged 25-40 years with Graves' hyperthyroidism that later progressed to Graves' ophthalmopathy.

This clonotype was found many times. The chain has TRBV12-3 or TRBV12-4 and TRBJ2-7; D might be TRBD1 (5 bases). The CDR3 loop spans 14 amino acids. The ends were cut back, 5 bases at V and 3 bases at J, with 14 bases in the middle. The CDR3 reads CASSLWPRGYEQYF. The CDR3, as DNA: TGTGCCAGCAGTCTCTGGCCAAGGGGCTACGAGCAGTACTTC.

CDR3 nucleotides: TGTGCCAGCAGCCAAGGTTGGGGATACACCGGGGAGCTGTTTTTT. It translates to CASSQGWGYTGELFF. The gene calls are TRBV14 and TRBJ2-2; D remains ambiguous. This CDR3 is built from 15 residues. Per the germline V gene, CDR1 is SGHDN and CDR2 is FVKESK. V was trimmed by 1 base and J by 3 bases, leaving 9 bases between them.

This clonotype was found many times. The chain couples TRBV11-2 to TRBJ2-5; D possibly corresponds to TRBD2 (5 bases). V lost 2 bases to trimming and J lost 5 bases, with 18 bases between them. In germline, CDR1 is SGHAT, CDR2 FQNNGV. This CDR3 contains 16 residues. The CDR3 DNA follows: TGTGCCAGCAGCTTACCTGAGTCGAGGGCGAGGGAGACCCAGTACTTC. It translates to CASSLPESRARETQYF.

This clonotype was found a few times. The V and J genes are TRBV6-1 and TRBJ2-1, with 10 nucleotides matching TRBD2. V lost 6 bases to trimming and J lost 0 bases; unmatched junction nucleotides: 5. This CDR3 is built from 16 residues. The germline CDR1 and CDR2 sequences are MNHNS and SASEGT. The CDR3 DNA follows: TGTGCCAGCAGGCTAGCGGGGGCAAGCTCCTACAATGAGCAGTTCTTC. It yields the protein CASRLAGASSYNEQFF.

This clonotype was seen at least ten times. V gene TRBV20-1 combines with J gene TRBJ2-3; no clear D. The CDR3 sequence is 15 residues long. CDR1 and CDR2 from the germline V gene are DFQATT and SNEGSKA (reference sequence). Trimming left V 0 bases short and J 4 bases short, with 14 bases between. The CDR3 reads CSAREWSPRADTQYF. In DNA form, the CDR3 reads TGCAGTGCTAGAGAGTGGTCCCCACGGGCAGATACGCAGTATTTT.

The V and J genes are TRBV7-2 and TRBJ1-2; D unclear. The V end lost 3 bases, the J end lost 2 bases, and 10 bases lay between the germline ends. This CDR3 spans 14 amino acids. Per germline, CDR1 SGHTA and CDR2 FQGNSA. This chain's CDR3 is CASSFGAGNYGYTF. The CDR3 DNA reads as TGTGCCAGCAGCTTTGGCGCAGGCAACTATGGCTACACCTTC.

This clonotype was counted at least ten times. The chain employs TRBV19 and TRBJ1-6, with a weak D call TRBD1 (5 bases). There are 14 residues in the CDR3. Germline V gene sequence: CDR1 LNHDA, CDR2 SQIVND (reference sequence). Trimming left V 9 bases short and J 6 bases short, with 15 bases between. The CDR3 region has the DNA TGTGCCAGCGCACCAGGGCTAAGTAATTCACCCCTCCACTTT. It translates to CASAPGLSNSPLHF.

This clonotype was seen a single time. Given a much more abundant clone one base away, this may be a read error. The CDR3 nucleotides read TGTGTCAGCAGCTCCTCAGGGTCGACTGAAGCTTTCTTT. It translates to CVSSSSGSTEAFF. The gene calls are TRBV3-1 and TRBJ1-1; D is possibly TRBD1 (5 bases). CDR3 length: 13 residues. Germline CDR1 LGHDT, CDR2 YNNKEL (reference sequence).

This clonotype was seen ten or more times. CDR3 region: CSVVTGTESYGYTF. As DNA, the CDR3 is TGCAGCGTTGTGACAGGCACAGAATCCTATGGCTACACCTTC. The rearrangement joins TRBV29-1 to TRBJ1-2; the D gene is possibly TRBD1 (6 bases). V was trimmed by 4 bases and J by 4 bases, leaving 16 bases between them. The CDR3 is 14 amino acids. Germline V gene lookup returns CDR1 SQVTM and CDR2 ANQGSEA.